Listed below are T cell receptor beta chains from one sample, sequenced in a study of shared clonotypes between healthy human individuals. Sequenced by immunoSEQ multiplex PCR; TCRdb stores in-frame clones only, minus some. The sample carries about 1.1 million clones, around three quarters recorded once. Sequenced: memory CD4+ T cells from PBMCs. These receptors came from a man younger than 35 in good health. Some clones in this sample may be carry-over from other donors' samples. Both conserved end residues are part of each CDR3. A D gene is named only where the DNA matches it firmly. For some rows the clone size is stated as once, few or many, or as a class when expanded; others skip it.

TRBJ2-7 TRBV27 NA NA TGTGCCAGCAGTTTATCAGGGCGGCTGCCGGACGAGCAGTACTTC CASSLSGRLPDEQYF
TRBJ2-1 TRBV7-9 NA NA TGTGCCAGCAGCTACCAGATTTGGGGCTCCTACAATGAGCAGTTCTTC CASSYQIWGSYNEQFF
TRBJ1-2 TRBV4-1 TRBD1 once TGCGCCAGCAGCCAGAAGGTGGGGACAGGGGCAAAGTCGGGTGGCTACACCTTC CASSQKVGTGAKSGGYTF
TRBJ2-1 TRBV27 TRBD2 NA TGTGCCAGCAGGCAAGGACTAGCGGAGTACAATGAGCAGTTCTTC CASRQGLAEYNEQFF
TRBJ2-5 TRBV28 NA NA TGTGCCAGCTGTAGGGACCAAGAGACCCAGTACTTC CASCRDQETQYF
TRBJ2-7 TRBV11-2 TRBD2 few TGTGCCAGCAGCCGAGGCTCTGGAATGGCGGGAGCAGGGGAGCAGTACTTC CASSRGSGMAGAGEQYF
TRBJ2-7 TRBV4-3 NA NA TGCGCCAGCAGCCAAGAACAGGGAAAACAATACGAGCAGTACTTC CASSQEQGKQYEQYF
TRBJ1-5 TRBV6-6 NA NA TGTGCCAGCAGCCGGGGGGGAGGAAGCAATCAGCCCCAGCATTTT CASSRGGGSNQPQHF
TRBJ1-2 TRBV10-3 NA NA TGTGCCATCAGGGACAGTAACTATGGCTACACCTTC CAIRDSNYGYTF
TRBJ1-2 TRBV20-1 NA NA TGCAGTGCTCCTTTCCGTTATGGCTACACCTTC CSAPFRYGYTF
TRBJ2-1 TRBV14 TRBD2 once TGTGCCAGCAGCCGGCGACTAGCGGGAGAGAATGAGCAGTTCTTC CASSRRLAGENEQFF
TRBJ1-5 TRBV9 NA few TGTGCCAGCAGCCCTCAGTCGACTTTTCAGCCCCAGCATTTT CASSPQSTFQPQHF
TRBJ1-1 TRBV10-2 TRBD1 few TGCGCCAGCAACCCGGACAGGTCATACACTGAAGCTTTCTTT CASNPDRSYTEAFF
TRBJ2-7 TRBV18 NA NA TGTGCCAGCTCACCACCGAACCGGGCGGGATCCTACGAGCAGTACTTC CASSPPNRAGSYEQYF
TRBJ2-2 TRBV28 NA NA TGTGCCAGCAGTCGACTCAAAGGGACCGGGGAGCTGTTTTTT CASSRLKGTGELFF
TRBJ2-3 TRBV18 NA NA TGTGCCAGCTCACCGCGGCTTGAGCAGTATTTT CASSPRLEQYF
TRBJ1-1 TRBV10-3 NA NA TGTGCCATCAGTGAGTCGATGGGGGGAGAAGCTTTCTTT CAISESMGGEAFF
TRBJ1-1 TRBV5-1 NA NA TGCGCCAGCAGCTTGGACGGGGGAGGCACTGAAGCTTTCTTT CASSLDGGGTEAFF
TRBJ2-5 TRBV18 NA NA TGTGCCAGCTCACCAGTTCAGGTGGGGGAGACCCAGTACTTC CASSPVQVGETQYF
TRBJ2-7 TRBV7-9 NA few TGTGCCAGCAGCTTAACAGGGTTTTCCTACGAGCAGTACTTC CASSLTGFSYEQYF
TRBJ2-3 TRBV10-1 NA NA TGCGCCAGGCCCTCTGGCCGACCTGTAAGTACGCAGTATTTT CARPSGRPVSTQYF
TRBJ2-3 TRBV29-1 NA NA TGCAGCGTTGACAGAGGGGGCACAGATACGCAGTATTTT CSVDRGGTDTQYF
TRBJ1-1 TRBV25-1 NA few TGTGCCAGCAGTGAATTCCGAGTTGGGGACACTGAAGCTTTCTTT CASSEFRVGDTEAFF
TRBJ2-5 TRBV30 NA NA TGTGCCTGGAGTGTTGGTCCGGGTGGGTGGATGGAGACCCAGTACTTC CAWSVGPGGWMETQYF
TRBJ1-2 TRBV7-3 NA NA TGTGCCAGCAGCTTAAGACCAGGGGATGTCCATGGCTACACCTTC CASSLRPGDVHGYTF
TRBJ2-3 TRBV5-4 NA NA TGTGCCAGCAGCTTGGACGGGAGTGAAGCAGATACGCAGTATTTT CASSLDGSEADTQYF
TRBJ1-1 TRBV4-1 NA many TGCGCCAGCAGCCAAGATCGTGGTCTACGTAGGGGATTGAACACTGAAGCTTTCTTT CASSQDRGLRRGLNTEAFF
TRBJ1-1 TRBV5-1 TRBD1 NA TGCGCCAGCAGCTTAACCGGGACAGGGGGCCTGATGAACACTGAAGCTTTCTTT CASSLTGTGGLMNTEAFF
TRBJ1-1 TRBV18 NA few TGTGCCAGCTCACCCGACCTCGACACTGAAGCTTTCTTT CASSPDLDTEAFF